This TCR beta chain was documented in a study of vaccination effects on CD4 cells after COVID-19. Study-wide context: The study sampled two convalescent patients 16 days and one week before vaccination. Study observations and caveats: Mainly new vaccine-induced clones made up the post-vaccine spike-reactive clones in convalescents. In the late period after vaccination, infection- and vaccine-induced clones contracted markedly.

Trimming removed 5 bases from V and 5 bases from J; junction bases left unmatched: 8. The CDR3 runs 16 residues. Germline V lookup: CDR1 MDHEN, CDR2 SYDVKM. A word on this clone: Its antigen is currently unknown.

After expansion with viral peptide pools in the ViraFEST assay, antigen-specific CD4+ T cells were sequenced. Subsequent to roughly 9 days of culture, CD4+ T cells were isolated. This person caught SARS-CoV-2 sometime from March to December 2020, and PCR testing confirmed the infection. Days 3 and 7 were when half the medium was replaced with IL-2 medium. The table came from immunoSEQ multiplex PCR; TCRdb's copy has only in-frame clones and leaves some out. The sample contains about 19,000 clones, around four fifths of which appear only once. The sequencing here drew on CD4+ T cells from PBMCs cultured with SARS-CoV-2 spike peptides, taken before COVID-19 vaccination. This receptor was taken from a human donor who had a prior SARS-CoV-2 infection. This sequence joins TRBV28 and TRBJ2-2, with 10 bases matching TRBD1. CDR3 in DNA: TGTGCCAGCAGTCGACGTCCGGGACAGGGGACCGGGGAGCTGTTTTTT. This translates into CASSRRPGQGTGELFF.